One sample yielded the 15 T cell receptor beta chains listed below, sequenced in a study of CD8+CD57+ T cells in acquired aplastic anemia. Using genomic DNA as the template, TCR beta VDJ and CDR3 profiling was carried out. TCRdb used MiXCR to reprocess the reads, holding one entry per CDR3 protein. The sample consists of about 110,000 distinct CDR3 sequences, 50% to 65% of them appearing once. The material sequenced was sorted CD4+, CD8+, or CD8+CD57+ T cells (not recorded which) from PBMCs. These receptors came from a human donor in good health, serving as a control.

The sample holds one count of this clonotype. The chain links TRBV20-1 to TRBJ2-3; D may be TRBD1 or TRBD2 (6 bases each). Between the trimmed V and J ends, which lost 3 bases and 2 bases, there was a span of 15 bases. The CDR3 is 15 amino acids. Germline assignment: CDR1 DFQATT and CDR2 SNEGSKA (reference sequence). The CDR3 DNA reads TGCAGTGCTAGCTTGGAGGGGGGTTACACAGATACGCAGTATTTT. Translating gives CSASLEGGYTDTQYF.

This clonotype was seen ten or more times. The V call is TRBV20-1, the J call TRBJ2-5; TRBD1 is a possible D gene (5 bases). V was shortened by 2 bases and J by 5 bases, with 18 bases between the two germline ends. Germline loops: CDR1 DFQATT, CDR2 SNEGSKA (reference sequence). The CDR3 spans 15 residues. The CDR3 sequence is CSARFVQGNRETQYF. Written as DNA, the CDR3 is TGCAGTGCTAGATTCGTGCAGGGTAATCGGGAGACCCAGTACTTC.

Here the CDR3 DNA reads TGTGCCAGCAGAGAGACAGGAAGTGGCTACACCTTC. Translated: CASRETGSGYTF. This chain links TRBV6-4 with TRBJ1-2; maybe TRBD1 (6 bases). V lost 6 bases, J lost 7 bases, and 12 bases lay in between. The germline gives CDR1 MRHNA, CDR2 SNTAGT. This CDR3 spans 12 amino acids.

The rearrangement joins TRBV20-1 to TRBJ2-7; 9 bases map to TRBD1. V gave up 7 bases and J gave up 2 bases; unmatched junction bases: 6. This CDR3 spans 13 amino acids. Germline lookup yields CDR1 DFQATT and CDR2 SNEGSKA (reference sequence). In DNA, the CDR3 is TGCAGTGGGGGGGGGACAGGGACCTACGAGCAGTACTTC. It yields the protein CSGGGTGTYEQYF.

CDR3 in amino acids: CATSRDKRAGEETQYF. DNA of the CDR3: TGTGCCACCAGCAGAGATAAAAGAGCGGGAGAAGAGACCCAGTACTTC. J is TRBJ2-5 and V is TRBV15; 8 nucleotides line up with TRBD2. The CDR3 is 16 amino acids. V was pared by 0 bases and J by 3 bases, with 6 bases of the junction left unmatched. Germline V gives CDR1 LNHNV, CDR2 YYDKDF (reference sequence).

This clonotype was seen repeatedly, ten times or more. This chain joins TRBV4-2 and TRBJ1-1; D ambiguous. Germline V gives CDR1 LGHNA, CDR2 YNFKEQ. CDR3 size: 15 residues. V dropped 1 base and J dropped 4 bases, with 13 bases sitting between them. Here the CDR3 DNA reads TGTGCCAGCAGCCAAGCTTACACTACGAGCACTGAAGCTTTCTTT. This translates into CASSQAYTTSTEAFF.

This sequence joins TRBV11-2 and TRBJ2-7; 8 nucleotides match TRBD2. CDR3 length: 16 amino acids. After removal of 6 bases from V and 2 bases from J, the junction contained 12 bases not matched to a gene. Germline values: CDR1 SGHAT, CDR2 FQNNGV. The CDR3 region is CASRAALSGIAYEQYF. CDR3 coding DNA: TGTGCCAGCAGAGCAGCCCTTAGCGGGATCGCCTACGAGCAGTACTTC.

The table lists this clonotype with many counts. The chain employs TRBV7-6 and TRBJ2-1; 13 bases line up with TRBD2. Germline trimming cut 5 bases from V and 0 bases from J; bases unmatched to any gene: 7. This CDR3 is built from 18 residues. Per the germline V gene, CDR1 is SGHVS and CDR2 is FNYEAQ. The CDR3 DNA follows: TGTGCCAGCAGCCCACTAGCGGGGGGGGGAATCTCCTACAATGAGCAGTTCTTC. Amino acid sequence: CASSPLAGGGISYNEQFF.

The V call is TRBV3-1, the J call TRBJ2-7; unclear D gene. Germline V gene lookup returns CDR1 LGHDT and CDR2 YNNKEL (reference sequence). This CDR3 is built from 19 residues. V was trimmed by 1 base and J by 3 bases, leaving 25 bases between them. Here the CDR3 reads CASSQGLLFLRVLGYEQYF. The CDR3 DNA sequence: TGTGCCAGCAGCCAAGGACTTTTATTTCTTAGGGTTCTGGGCTACGAGCAGTACTTC.

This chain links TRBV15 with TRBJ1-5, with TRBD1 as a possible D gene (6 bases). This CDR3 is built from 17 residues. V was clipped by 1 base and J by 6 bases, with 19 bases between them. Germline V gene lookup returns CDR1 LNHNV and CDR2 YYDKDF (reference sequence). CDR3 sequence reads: CATSRGQTGVKGQPQHF. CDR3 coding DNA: TGTGCCACCAGCAGAGGGCAGACAGGCGTAAAGGGTCAGCCCCAGCATTTT.

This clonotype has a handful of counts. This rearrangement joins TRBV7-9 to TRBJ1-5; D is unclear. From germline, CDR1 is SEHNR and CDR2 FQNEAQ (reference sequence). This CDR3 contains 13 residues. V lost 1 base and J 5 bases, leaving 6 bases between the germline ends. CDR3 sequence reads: CASSLGSHQPQHF. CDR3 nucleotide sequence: TGTGCCAGCAGCTTAGGCAGCCATCAGCCCCAGCATTTT.

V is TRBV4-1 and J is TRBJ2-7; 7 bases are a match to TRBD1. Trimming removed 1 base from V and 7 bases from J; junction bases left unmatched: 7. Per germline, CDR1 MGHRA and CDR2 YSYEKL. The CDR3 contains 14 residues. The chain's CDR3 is CASSQGQGLGEQYF. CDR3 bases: TGCGCCAGCAGCCAAGGACAGGGTTTGGGAGAGCAGTACTTC.

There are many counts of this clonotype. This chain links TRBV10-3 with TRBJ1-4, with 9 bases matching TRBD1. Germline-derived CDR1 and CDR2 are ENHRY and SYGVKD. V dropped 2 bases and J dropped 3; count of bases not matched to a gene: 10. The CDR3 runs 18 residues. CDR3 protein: CAISETGQGRSANEKLFF. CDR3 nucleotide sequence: TGTGCCATCAGTGAGACGGGACAGGGTAGATCGGCTAATGAAAAACTGTTTTTT.

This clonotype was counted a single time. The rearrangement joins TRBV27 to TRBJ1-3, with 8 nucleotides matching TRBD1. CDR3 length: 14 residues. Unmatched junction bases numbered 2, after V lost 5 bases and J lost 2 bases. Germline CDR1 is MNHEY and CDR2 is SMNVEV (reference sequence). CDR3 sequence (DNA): TGTGCCAGCAGTGCCAGGGGGCCTGGAAACACCATATATTTT. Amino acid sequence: CASSARGPGNTIYF.

The CDR3 region has the DNA TGTGCCAGAGAAAGGGGCACCTTCTTCGACACTGAAGCTTTCTTT. Amino acids: CARERGTFFDTEAFF. The rearrangement uses TRBV2 and TRBJ1-1, with D perhaps TRBD1 (5 bases). The germline CDR1 and CDR2 sequences are SNHLY and FYNNEI. CDR3 length equals 15 residues. V lost 9 bases and J 3 bases, leaving 20 bases between the germline ends.